A selection of T cell receptor beta chains follows, all from one sample in a study of T-cell reconstitution after alpha-beta-depleted transplantation in children. A single record per CDR3 protein comes from TCRdb applying MiXCR to the PCR reads. The sample carries under 400,000 distinct CDR3 sequences, around 25% recorded once. The sequenced sample was PBMCs, mostly from graft donor cells, obtained 180 days after TCRalphabeta/CD19-depleted stem cell transplant. The receptors were sampled from a male patient between 10 and 17 years old who had a stem cell transplant for acute lymphoblastic leukemia, so the T cells may come from the graft donor. The CDR3 runs from the conserved cysteine through the conserved F or W. The order of the fields is V gene, D gene, clone size, J gene, CDR3 DNA, CDR3 protein. D genes are given only for firm matches. Size is stated for part of the rows, as once, few or many counts, or as a class when the clone is expanded.

V gene: TRBV29-1
D gene: -
clone size: few
J gene: TRBJ1-2
CDR3 DNA: TGCAGCGTAGAACAGGGCTACACCTTC
CDR3 protein: CSVEQGYTF

V gene: TRBV4-1
D gene: -
clone size: -
J gene: TRBJ1-2
CDR3 DNA: TGCGCCAGCAGCCAAGTATACTGGGAGTCTGGCTACACCTTC
CDR3 protein: CASSQVYWESGYTF

V gene: TRBV4-1
D gene: -
clone size: few
J gene: TRBJ1-2
CDR3 DNA: TGCGCCAGCAGCCAAGGAGTCCTTACCTTAGGCTATGGCTACACCTTC
CDR3 protein: CASSQGVLTLGYGYTF

V gene: TRBV5-5
D gene: -
clone size: -
J gene: TRBJ2-2
CDR3 DNA: TGTGCCAGCAGCTTTTATTACACCGGGGAGCTGTTTTTT
CDR3 protein: CASSFYYTGELFF

V gene: TRBV4-1
D gene: -
clone size: -
J gene: TRBJ2-5
CDR3 DNA: TGCGCCAGCAGCCAAACAATATTCCAAGAGACCCAGTACTTC
CDR3 protein: CASSQTIFQETQYF

V gene: TRBV19
D gene: -
clone size: -
J gene: TRBJ1-5
CDR3 DNA: TGTGCCAGTAGTACAAAACAGGGAAAGTATAGCAATCAGCCCCAGCATTTT
CDR3 protein: CASSTKQGKYSNQPQHF

V gene: TRBV4-1
D gene: TRBD1
clone size: once
J gene: TRBJ1-3
CDR3 DNA: TGCGCCAGCAGCCGCCCGGGACAGCGTCGAAACACCATATATTTT
CDR3 protein: CASSRPGQRRNTIYF

V gene: TRBV4-1
D gene: -
clone size: few
J gene: TRBJ2-1
CDR3 DNA: TGCGCCAGCAGCCACCACCCCAAACTAGCCAGCTCCTACAATGAGCAGTTCTTC
CDR3 protein: CASSHHPKLASSYNEQFF

V gene: TRBV7-2
D gene: -
clone size: -
J gene: TRBJ1-1
CDR3 DNA: TGTGCCAGCAGCTCGGGGGTCGAAGCTTTCTTT
CDR3 protein: CASSSGVEAFF

V gene: TRBV15
D gene: -
clone size: -
J gene: TRBJ2-7
CDR3 DNA: TGTGCCACCAGCAGAGGACCCCCCCGCGGGATCCCCTACGAGCAGTACTTC
CDR3 protein: CATSRGPPRGIPYEQYF

V gene: TRBV27
D gene: TRBD2
clone size: few
J gene: TRBJ2-3
CDR3 DNA: TGTGCCAGCAGCCGACTAGCGGGCCTCACAGATACGCAGTATTTT
CDR3 protein: CASSRLAGLTDTQYF

V gene: TRBV21-1
D gene: -
clone size: -
J gene: TRBJ2-3
CDR3 DNA: TGTGCCAGCTTTTCCGGGTCCACAGATACGCAGTATTTT
CDR3 protein: CASFSGSTDTQYF

V gene: TRBV7-2
D gene: TRBD1
clone size: many
J gene: TRBJ2-5
CDR3 DNA: TGTGCCAGCAGCCTCCAAACAGGGGATCAAGAGACCCAGTACTTC
CDR3 protein: CASSLQTGDQETQYF

V gene: TRBV7-9
D gene: -
clone size: few
J gene: TRBJ1-1
CDR3 DNA: TGTGCCAGCAGCCAAGGGCTGATGAACACTGAAGCTTTCTTT
CDR3 protein: CASSQGLMNTEAFF

V gene: TRBV6-5
D gene: TRBD2
clone size: few
J gene: TRBJ2-7
CDR3 DNA: TGTGCCACCTTACTCAAGCGGGACGCCTCGAATATCTACGAGCAGTACTTC
CDR3 protein: CATLLKRDASNIYEQYF

V gene: TRBV15
D gene: -
clone size: -
J gene: TRBJ2-6
CDR3 DNA: TGTGCCACCAGCAGAAGACAGGCGGGGGCCAACGTCCTGACTTTC
CDR3 protein: CATSRRQAGANVLTF

V gene: TRBV9
D gene: -
clone size: few
J gene: TRBJ1-1
CDR3 DNA: TGTGCCAGCAGCGTACAGGGTTTTGAACTTGGCATGAACACTGAAGCTTTCTTT
CDR3 protein: CASSVQGFELGMNTEAFF

V gene: TRBV5-1
D gene: -
clone size: few
J gene: TRBJ2-5
CDR3 DNA: TGCGCCAGCAGCCCTTTCAGGAAGACAGGAGGGGAGACCCAGTACTTC
CDR3 protein: CASSPFRKTGGETQYF

V gene: TRBV20-1
D gene: -
clone size: -
J gene: TRBJ1-5
CDR3 DNA: TGCAGTGCTCCGAACAGAAATAGCAATCAGCCCCAGCATTTT
CDR3 protein: CSAPNRNSNQPQHF

V gene: TRBV27
D gene: -
clone size: -
J gene: TRBJ1-6
CDR3 DNA: TGTGCCAGCAGTTTATCATGGGACACAAATTCACCCCTCCACTTT
CDR3 protein: CASSLSWDTNSPLHF

V gene: TRBV29-1
D gene: -
clone size: few
J gene: TRBJ2-1
CDR3 DNA: TGCAGCGTTGTAGCCGGTTACAATGAGCAGTTCTTC
CDR3 protein: CSVVAGYNEQFF

V gene: TRBV15
D gene: -
clone size: -
J gene: TRBJ2-4
CDR3 DNA: TGTGCCACCCGCCCACCGGGGGGCTTTGGAAACATTCAGTACTTC
CDR3 protein: CATRPPGGFGNIQYF

V gene: TRBV25-1
D gene: TRBD2
clone size: few
J gene: TRBJ2-2
CDR3 DNA: TGTGCCAGCAGTGAAGGACTAGCGGGAGGCGGGGAGCTGTTTTTT
CDR3 protein: CASSEGLAGGGELFF

V gene: TRBV18
D gene: TRBD2
clone size: -
J gene: TRBJ2-3
CDR3 DNA: TGTGCCAGCTCACCACAGGGGAGGGGCACAGATACGCAGTATTTT
CDR3 protein: CASSPQGRGTDTQYF

V gene: TRBV27
D gene: TRBD1
clone size: -
J gene: TRBJ2-1
CDR3 DNA: TGTGCCAGCGGCTTACCGGGACAGGGAAACAATGAGCAGTTCTTC
CDR3 protein: CASGLPGQGNNEQFF

V gene: TRBV7-8
D gene: -
clone size: few
J gene: TRBJ1-2
CDR3 DNA: TGTGCCAGCAGCTTAGGCAGGGCAAACTATGGCTACACCTTC
CDR3 protein: CASSLGRANYGYTF

V gene: TRBV3-1
D gene: -
clone size: few
J gene: TRBJ1-2
CDR3 DNA: TGTGCCAGCAGCCGCGGCGGCCTATATGGCTACACCTTC
CDR3 protein: CASSRGGLYGYTF

V gene: TRBV18
D gene: -
clone size: once
J gene: TRBJ1-3
CDR3 DNA: TGTGCCAGCTCATTGACAGGCACCTCTGGAAACACCATATATTTT
CDR3 protein: CASSLTGTSGNTIYF

V gene: TRBV29-1
D gene: -
clone size: -
J gene: TRBJ2-7
CDR3 DNA: TGCAGCGTTGAAGTGAGGCAGCCCTCCTACGAGCAGTACTTC
CDR3 protein: CSVEVRQPSYEQYF

V gene: TRBV11-3
D gene: TRBD1
clone size: -
J gene: TRBJ2-4
CDR3 DNA: TGTGCCAGCAGCTTAGTAAGCTCCCACAGGGGGAGAAGCATGGGTACCAAAAACATTCAGTACTTC
CDR3 protein: CASSLVSSHRGRSMGTKNIQYF

V gene: TRBV27
D gene: TRBD1
clone size: -
J gene: TRBJ2-1
CDR3 DNA: TGTGCCAGCAGTTCCCGGGACAGGGGGGACAATGAGCAGTTCTTC
CDR3 protein: CASSSRDRGDNEQFF

V gene: TRBV6-2/TRBV6-3
D gene: -
clone size: -
J gene: TRBJ1-2
CDR3 DNA: TGTGCCAGCAGATCAGGGTTCGGCTATGGCTACACCTTC
CDR3 protein: CASRSGFGYGYTF

V gene: TRBV29-1
D gene: -
clone size: few
J gene: TRBJ1-2
CDR3 DNA: TGCAGCGTTGAAGATCAGGGTCCGAGGGGCTACACCTTC
CDR3 protein: CSVEDQGPRGYTF

V gene: TRBV7-8
D gene: -
clone size: -
J gene: TRBJ2-2
CDR3 DNA: TGTGCCAGCAGCTTAGGTCGGGCTAGCATACGGACCGGGGAGCTGTTTTTT
CDR3 protein: CASSLGRASIRTGELFF

V gene: TRBV20-1
D gene: -
clone size: -
J gene: TRBJ1-1
CDR3 DNA: TGCAGTGCTGGGGGAAGGATGAACACTGAAGCTTTCTTT
CDR3 protein: CSAGGRMNTEAFF

V gene: TRBV20-1
D gene: -
clone size: few
J gene: TRBJ2-7
CDR3 DNA: TGCAGTGCTAGAGCGCCGGGACTCCTCTCCTACGAGCAGTACTTC
CDR3 protein: CSARAPGLLSYEQYF

V gene: TRBV12-3/TRBV12-4
D gene: -
clone size: -
J gene: TRBJ2-3
CDR3 DNA: TGTGCCAGCAGTTTCCTAGGGAACACAGATACGCAGTATTTT
CDR3 protein: CASSFLGNTDTQYF

V gene: TRBV7-6
D gene: -
clone size: -
J gene: TRBJ2-2
CDR3 DNA: TGTGCCAGCAGCTTCGCCTGGACCCAGGGGCGGCGGGGGACCGGGGAGCTGTTTTTT
CDR3 protein: CASSFAWTQGRRGTGELFF

V gene: TRBV16
D gene: -
clone size: -
J gene: TRBJ2-4
CDR3 DNA: TGTGCCAGCAGCCGTCCGGGACCCAAAAACATTCAGTACTTC
CDR3 protein: CASSRPGPKNIQYF

V gene: TRBV9
D gene: -
clone size: few
J gene: TRBJ2-7
CDR3 DNA: TGTGCCAGCAGCGTAGTCCCGGGTAGTAGCGGCGAGCAGTACTTC
CDR3 protein: CASSVVPGSSGEQYF

V gene: TRBV20-1
D gene: TRBD2
clone size: few
J gene: TRBJ2-1
CDR3 DNA: TGCAGTGTTAGGCTACTAGCGGGAGTTGGCTCCTACAATGAGCAGTTCTTC
CDR3 protein: CSVRLLAGVGSYNEQFF

V gene: TRBV6-5
D gene: TRBD2
clone size: few
J gene: TRBJ2-1
CDR3 DNA: TGTGCCAGCAGTTTCCTTCTTAGCGGGAGCTCCTACAATGAGCAGTTCTTC
CDR3 protein: CASSFLLSGSSYNEQFF